The rows below give T cell receptor beta chains drawn from one sample of a study of T-cell reconstitution after alpha-beta-depleted transplantation in children. MiXCR, applied by TCRdb to the PCR reads, yields one record per CDR3 protein. The sample lists about 300,000 distinct CDR3 sequences, roughly 8.2% occurring once. This material consisted of peripheral blood, taken 360 days after TCRalphabeta/CD19-depleted stem cell transplant. These receptor sequences come from a female patient between 2 and 10 years old who had a stem cell transplant for Fanconi anemia, so the T cells may come from the graft donor. CDR3s include the opening cysteine and the closing phenylalanine or tryptophan. The D gene is left open where the match is weak. Expanded clones get a size class; other rows say once, few or many, or leave the size out.

CDR3aa	CDR3nt	abundance	j_gene	v_gene	d_gene
CASSLGGRGLYEQYF	TGTGCCAGCAGCCTCGGAGGTAGGGGATTGTACGAGCAGTACTTC	many	TRBJ2-7	TRBV7-9	.
CASSFASGGRGELFF	TGTGCCAGCAGCTTCGCTAGCGGGGGGCGCGGGGAGCTGTTTTTT	many	TRBJ2-2	TRBV7-3	TRBD2
CASLGGDTDTQYF	TGTGCCAGTCTCGGGGGGGACACAGATACGCAGTATTTT	many	TRBJ2-3	TRBV27	TRBD2
CASSTGGQGRGYTF	TGTGCCAGCAGTACAGGGGGCCAAGGTCGTGGCTACACCTTC	many	TRBJ1-2	TRBV27	TRBD1
CAWHPPSGGATDTQYF	TGTGCCTGGCACCCCCCCAGCGGGGGGGCCACAGATACGCAGTATTTT	.	TRBJ2-3	TRBV30	TRBD2
CASSLRFGDQEKLFF	TGCGCCAGCAGCTTGAGGTTCGGGGATCAAGAAAAACTGTTTTTT	many	TRBJ1-4	TRBV5-1	.
CASSRGTPERETQYF	TGTGCCAGCAGCCGCGGGACTCCCGAGCGGGAGACCCAGTACTTC	few	TRBJ2-5	TRBV6-1	.
CASSFRPLIWGRGDTQYF	TGTGCCAGCAGCTTTCGTCCCCTAATATGGGGGCGTGGAGATACGCAGTATTTT	many	TRBJ2-3	TRBV7-9	.
CSARADGGPQHF	TGCAGTGCTAGAGCGGACGGGGGGCCCCAGCATTTT	.	TRBJ1-5	TRBV20-1	.
CASSQADSHRGAFF	TGTGCCAGCAGCCAGGCGGACAGCCACCGAGGGGCTTTCTTT	few	TRBJ1-1	TRBV3-1	.
CASSSRIGQTGDTDTQYF	TGTGCCAGCAGTTCGAGGATTGGGCAGACCGGGGACACAGATACGCAGTATTTT	many	TRBJ2-3	TRBV12-3/TRBV12-4	.
CSASSGGGQPQHF	TGCAGTGCTAGTTCAGGGGGCGGTCAGCCCCAGCATTTT	few	TRBJ1-5	TRBV20-1	TRBD1
CASQTGGDYGYTF	TGTGCCAGCCAAACAGGGGGGGACTATGGCTACACCTTC	.	TRBJ1-2	TRBV12-3/TRBV12-4	TRBD1
CASSFPRGQGGGEKLFF	TGCGCCAGCAGCTTCCCCAGAGGACAGGGGGGAGGGGAAAAACTGTTTTTT	few	TRBJ1-4	TRBV5-1	TRBD1
CASTYSRGGLGEAFF	TGTGCCAGCACCTACTCACGAGGGGGACTGGGTGAAGCTTTCTTT	.	TRBJ1-1	TRBV6-5	.
CASSYSTGGHGDTQYF	TGTGCCAGCAGTTACTCGACTGGGGGGCATGGAGATACGCAGTATTTT	few	TRBJ2-3	TRBV6-5	.
CASRKSSYEQYF	TGTGCCAGCAGGAAAAGCTCCTACGAGCAGTACTTC	many	TRBJ2-7	TRBV28	.
CASSTTGGVYNEQFF	TGTGCCAGCAGCACCACGGGGGGGGTCTACAATGAGCAGTTCTTC	.	TRBJ2-1	TRBV7-3	TRBD2
CASSPGQLLDTEAFF	TGTGCCAGCAGCCCGGGACAACTTCTTGACACTGAAGCTTTCTTT	many	TRBJ1-1	TRBV7-9	.
CASSNRDGATNEKLFF	TGTGCCAGCAGTAACCGGGACGGTGCAACTAATGAAAAACTGTTTTTT	many	TRBJ1-4	TRBV28	.
CASSRLTGGGGDTQYF	TGTGCCAGCAGTCGTCTCACAGGGGGCGGTGGAGATACGCAGTATTTT	many	TRBJ2-3	TRBV12-3/TRBV12-4	TRBD1
CSAKGSSQGGRRGAQQETQYF	TGCAGTGCTAAAGGTTCCTCCCAGGGGGGTCGGCGGGGGGCACAACAAGAGACCCAGTACTTC	.	TRBJ2-5	TRBV20-1	.
CASSELGGYTEAFF	TGTGCCAGCAGTGAACTGGGGGGATACACTGAAGCTTTCTTT	.	TRBJ1-1	TRBV2	.
CASSLTPQWGPGQINTGELFF	TGTGCTAGCAGCTTGACGCCCCAATGGGGCCCGGGACAGATAAACACCGGGGAGCTGTTTTTT	.	TRBJ2-2	TRBV7-6	TRBD1
CASRQGINTEAFF	TGTGCCAGTAGACAGGGCATAAACACTGAAGCTTTCTTT	many	TRBJ1-1	TRBV12-3/TRBV12-4	TRBD1
CASSVGIQPQHF	TGTGCCAGCAGTGTCGGCATCCAGCCCCAGCATTTT	many	TRBJ1-5	TRBV12-3/TRBV12-4	.
CATSREEWQPQHF	TGTGCCACCAGCAGAGAGGAATGGCAGCCCCAGCATTTT	.	TRBJ1-5	TRBV15	.
CATSSVWGAYNEQFF	TGTGCCACCAGCAGCGTGTGGGGCGCCTACAATGAGCAGTTCTTC	many	TRBJ2-1	TRBV15	.
CASSQALGALGEQYF	TGTGCCAGCAGCCAAGCTTTGGGAGCCCTGGGAGAGCAGTACTTC	.	TRBJ2-7	TRBV4-2	.
CASSLGTHVSYEQYF	TGCGCCAGCAGCTTAGGAACACATGTTTCCTACGAGCAGTACTTC	many	TRBJ2-7	TRBV5-1	.
CASSLTGPLNSALHF	TGTGCCAGCAGCCTGACAGGGCCTCTTAATTCGGCCCTCCACTTT	.	TRBJ1-6	TRBV6-1	TRBD1
CASSLGRSYTEAFF	TGTGCCAGCAGTTTAGGACGCAGCTACACTGAAGCTTTCTTT	many	TRBJ1-1	TRBV12-3/TRBV12-4	.
CASSEAHRGESSTDTQYF	TGTGCCAGCAGTGAAGCTCACCGGGGGGAGTCTAGCACAGATACGCAGTATTTT	few	TRBJ2-3	TRBV2	TRBD2
CASSRPEMNTEAFF	TGTGCCAGCTCACGACCGGAAATGAACACTGAAGCTTTCTTT	few	TRBJ1-1	TRBV18	.
CASSSPDRYTQYF	TGCGCCAGCAGCTCCCCCGACAGGTATACGCAGTATTTT	many	TRBJ2-3	TRBV5-1	.
CASSSWTTDTQYF	TGTGCCAGCAGCTCATGGACCACAGATACGCAGTATTTT	few	TRBJ2-3	TRBV7-9	.
CASSYGSPTDTQYF	TGTGCCAGCAGTTATGGGTCACCCACAGATACGCAGTATTTT	.	TRBJ2-3	TRBV6-5	.
CASSLEGPYYEQYF	TGTGCCAGCAGCTTAGAAGGGCCATACTACGAGCAGTACTTC	few	TRBJ2-7	TRBV7-9	.
CASSAPGWRSSYNEQFF	TGTGCCAGCAGTGCCCCTGGGTGGCGGTCCTCCTACAATGAGCAGTTCTTC	few	TRBJ2-1	TRBV25-1	.
CASSYSRNYYGYTF	TGTGCCAGCAGTTACTCCCGAAATTACTATGGCTACACCTTC	many	TRBJ1-2	TRBV6-2/TRBV6-3	.
CASSHRNSPLHF	TGTGCCAGCAGTCACAGGAATTCACCCCTCCACTTT	.	TRBJ1-6	TRBV27	.
CAISVLPLQQGIPGEQYF	TGTGCCATCAGTGTCCTCCCGCTTCAACAGGGGATCCCTGGCGAGCAGTACTTC	many	TRBJ2-7	TRBV10-3	TRBD1
CSANRDRRNTGELFF	TGCAGTGCAAACCGGGACAGGAGGAACACCGGGGAGCTGTTTTTT	.	TRBJ2-2	TRBV20-1	TRBD1
CASSFSARASTDTQYF	TGTGCCAGCAGTTTTTCCGCCCGAGCGAGCACAGATACGCAGTATTTT	.	TRBJ2-3	TRBV12-3/TRBV12-4	.
CASMGGTGGQHF	TGTGCCAGCATGGGGGGGACAGGGGGCCAGCATTTT	.	TRBJ1-5	TRBV25-1	TRBD1
CASTYRGDYEQYF	TGTGCCAGCACCTACAGGGGGGACTACGAGCAGTACTTC	.	TRBJ2-7	TRBV6-1	TRBD1
CASSRAGGVTDTQYF	TGTGCCAGCAGCCGCGCGGGGGGGGTCACAGATACGCAGTATTTT	few	TRBJ2-3	TRBV3-1	TRBD2
CASSFMSNTEAFF	TGTGCCAGCAGCTTTATGAGCAACACTGAAGCTTTCTTT	.	TRBJ1-1	TRBV11-2	.
CASSPGLGRPDTQYF	TGTGCCAGCAGCCCTGGACTAGGGAGGCCAGATACGCAGTATTTT	many	TRBJ2-3	TRBV12-3/TRBV12-4	TRBD2
CASSFLPGQGIRNIQYF	TGTGCCAGCAGCTTCCTACCGGGACAGGGAATTAGAAACATTCAGTACTTC	few	TRBJ2-4	TRBV11-2	TRBD1
CASTQRGGNSPLHF	TGTGCCAGCACCCAACGGGGAGGTAATTCACCCCTCCACTTT	few	TRBJ1-6	TRBV6-1	.
CSALQGITNEKLFF	TGCAGTGCTTTACAGGGTATCACTAATGAAAAACTGTTTTTT	few	TRBJ1-4	TRBV20-1	.
CSATAPGGAVADTQYF	TGCAGTGCTACGGCCCCCGGCGGAGCGGTAGCGGATACGCAGTATTTT	many	TRBJ2-3	TRBV20-1	.
CASSRPIGTGANVLTF	TGTGCCAGCAGCCGACCAATAGGGACTGGGGCCAACGTCCTGACTTTC	.	TRBJ2-6	TRBV6-1	.
CASSQDPSGRADTQYF	TGTGCCAGCAGCCAAGATCCTAGCGGGAGGGCGGATACGCAGTATTTT	many	TRBJ2-3	TRBV4-2	TRBD2
CASSGRTSGYFEQFF	TGCGCCAGCAGCGGTCGGACTAGCGGGTATTTTGAGCAGTTCTTC	.	TRBJ2-1	TRBV5-1	TRBD2
CASSFIGDRVHADTQYF	TGTGCCAGCAGCTTCATCGGGGACAGGGTGCACGCAGATACGCAGTATTTT	.	TRBJ2-3	TRBV7-8	TRBD1
CAISGSKGTQYF	TGTGCCATCAGTGGGTCAAAGGGGACCCAGTACTTC	many	TRBJ2-5	TRBV10-3	.
CASSLHQGLLLYGYTF	TGTGCCAGCAGTTTACATCAGGGCCTCTTACTCTATGGCTACACCTTC	many	TRBJ1-2	TRBV12-3/TRBV12-4	.
CASSLVLGSYGYTF	TGTGCCAGCAGCTTAGTTCTAGGTAGCTATGGCTACACCTTC	many	TRBJ1-2	TRBV7-2	.